Listed here are 9 T cell receptor beta chains from one sample, sequenced in a study of blood T cells in healthy people across ages (dated by TCRdb to the mid-2010s). The library was prepared using 5' RACE. The sample was run on an Illumina HiSeq 2500. The second PCR ran for about 6 to 12 cycles and used a J-beta primer mix along with a sample-barcoded 5' primer. TCRdb's own reprocessing of the public reads used fastp at Q25 and MiXCR and kept productive beta chains. Records with the same CDR3 protein are collapsed into one entry carrying the most frequent genes and DNA. The sample table shows hundreds of thousands of distinct CDR3 sequences, and more than 50% are seen once. The top ten hold more than 25% of the sample. Input material: blood. Source of these receptors: a man between 40 and 49 years old in good health.

This clonotype was observed at least ten times. The V and J genes are TRBV20-1 and TRBJ2-3, with D possibly matching TRBD1 (6 bases). V was trimmed by 6 bases and J by 2 bases, leaving 18 bases between them. Looked up from germline, CDR1 is DFQATT and CDR2 is SNEGSKA (reference sequence). CDR3 length: 15 residues. CDR3 in amino acids: CSAYLPRTDTDTQYF. CDR3 bases: TGCAGTGCCTATCTACCGCGGACAGACACAGATACGCAGTATTTT.

This clonotype was detected only a few times. The V and J genes are TRBV7-2 and TRBJ2-6, with TRBD2 as a possible D gene (5 bases). V was trimmed by 5 bases and J by 3 bases, leaving 11 bases between them. Germline V CDR1 and CDR2: SGHTA, FQGNSA. This CDR3 is built from 15 residues. The CDR3 region is CASSPSSGGANVLTF. The CDR3 nucleotides are TGTGCCAGCAGCCCAAGCAGCGGTGGGGCCAACGTCCTGACTTTC.

In regard to this clonotype: An end of the junction differs from the germline gene, which may be a read error. This chain uses TRBV16 with TRBJ2-3, with D possibly TRBD1 on 6 matching bases. CDR1 and CDR2 from the germline V gene are KGHSY and FQNENV. CDR3 length: 16 residues. The CDR3 DNA reads TGTGCCCGCAGCCAATTCGCCGGACAGTACACAGATACGCAGTATTTT. It codes for CARSQFAGQYTDTQYF.

The V and J genes are TRBV7-6 and TRBJ2-1; 9 bases agree with TRBD1. CDR1 and CDR2 from the germline V gene are SGHVS and FNYEAQ. The CDR3 is 15 residues long. Germline trimming cut 2 bases from V and 6 bases from J; bases unmatched to any gene: 5. CDR3 nucleotide sequence: TGTGCCAGCAGCTTATCGGGACAGGGTAGCAATGAGCAGTTCTTC. It is translated as CASSLSGQGSNEQFF.

This sequence joins TRBV6-2 or TRBV6-3 and TRBJ2-3, with 7 bases aligning to TRBD1. The germline CDR1 and CDR2 sequences are MNHEY and SVGEGT. The trim removed 7 bases at V and 2 bases at J, leaving 3 bases unmatched. The CDR3 runs 13 residues. CDR3 DNA: TGTGCCAGCATGACAGGGAACACAGATACGCAGTATTTT. Its translation is CASMTGNTDTQYF.

In nucleotides, the CDR3 is TGTGCCAGCAGCTTGGAGCGGGAGAAGGTGTACGAGCAGTACTTC. Its protein is CASSLEREKVYEQYF. The V gene is TRBV5-4, the J gene TRBJ2-7, with 8 bases identical to TRBD2. This CDR3 has 15 amino acids. Trimming cost V 0 bases and J 4 bases; bases outside gene matches: 6. Germline V lookup: CDR1 SGHNT, CDR2 YYREEE (reference sequence).

The chain recombines TRBV18 with TRBJ2-1, with unresolved D. Looked up from germline, CDR1 is KGHSH and CDR2 is LQKENI. The CDR3 spans 12 residues. Trimming cost V 10 bases and J 8 bases, with 15 bases left between them. The CDR3 sequence: CATHSDLDEQFF. CDR3 nucleotide sequence: TGTGCCACCCATTCGGACCTGGATGAGCAGTTCTTC.

This chain uses TRBV3-1 with TRBJ2-1, with 9 nucleotides matching TRBD1. The CDR3 has 17 residues. Trimming at V came to 4 bases and at J to 1 base, leaving 8 bases not matched to a gene. The germline CDR1 and CDR2 sequences are LGHDT and YNNKEL (reference sequence). The CDR3 protein is CASSPTVGTGSYNEQFF. DNA of the CDR3: TGTGCCAGCAGCCCGACAGTAGGGACAGGGTCCTACAATGAGCAGTTCTTC.

The rearrangement uses TRBV25-1 and TRBJ2-6; D gene unclear. Per germline, CDR1 MGHDK and CDR2 SYGVNS. The CDR3 sequence is 18 residues long. V lost 3 bases and J 1 base, leaving 16 bases between the germline ends. The CDR3 is CASSEVDNLPSGANVLTF. As DNA, the CDR3 is TGTGCCAGCAGTGAGGTGGATAACTTACCTTCTGGGGCCAACGTCCTGACTTTC.